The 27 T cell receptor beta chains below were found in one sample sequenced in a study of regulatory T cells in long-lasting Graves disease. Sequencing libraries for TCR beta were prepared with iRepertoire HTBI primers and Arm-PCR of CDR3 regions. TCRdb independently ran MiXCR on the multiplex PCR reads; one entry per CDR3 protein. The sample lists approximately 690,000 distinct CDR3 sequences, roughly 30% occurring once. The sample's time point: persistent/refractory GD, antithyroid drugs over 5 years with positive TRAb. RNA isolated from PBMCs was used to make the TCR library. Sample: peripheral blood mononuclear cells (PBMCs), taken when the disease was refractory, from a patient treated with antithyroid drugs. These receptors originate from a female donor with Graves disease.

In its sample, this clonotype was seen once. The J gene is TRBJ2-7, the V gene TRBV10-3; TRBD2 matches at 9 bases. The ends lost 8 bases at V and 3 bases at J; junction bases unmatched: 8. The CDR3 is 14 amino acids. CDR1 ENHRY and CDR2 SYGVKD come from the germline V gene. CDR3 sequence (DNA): TGTGCCATCCGCCCGCTAGCGGGGCACTACGAGCAGTACTTC. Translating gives CAIRPLAGHYEQYF.

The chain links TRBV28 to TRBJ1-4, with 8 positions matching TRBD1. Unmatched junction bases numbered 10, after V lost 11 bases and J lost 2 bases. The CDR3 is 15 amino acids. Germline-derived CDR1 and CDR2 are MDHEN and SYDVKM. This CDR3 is CACKQGDMTNEKLFF. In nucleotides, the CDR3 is TGTGCCTGCAAACAGGGGGACATGACTAATGAAAAACTGTTTTTT. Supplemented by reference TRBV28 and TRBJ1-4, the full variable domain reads DVKVTQSSRYLVKRTGEKVFLECVQDMDHENMFWYRQDPGLGLRLIYFSYDVKMKEKGDIPEGYSVSREKKERFSLILESASTNQTSMYLCACKQGDMTNEKLFFGSGTQLSVL.

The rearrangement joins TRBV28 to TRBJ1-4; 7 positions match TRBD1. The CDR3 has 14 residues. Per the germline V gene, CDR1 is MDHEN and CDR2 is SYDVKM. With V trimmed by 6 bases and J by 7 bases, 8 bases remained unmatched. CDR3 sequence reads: CASRVQGRVEKLFF. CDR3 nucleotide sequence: TGTGCCAGCAGGGTACAGGGGCGGGTTGAAAAACTGTTTTTT.

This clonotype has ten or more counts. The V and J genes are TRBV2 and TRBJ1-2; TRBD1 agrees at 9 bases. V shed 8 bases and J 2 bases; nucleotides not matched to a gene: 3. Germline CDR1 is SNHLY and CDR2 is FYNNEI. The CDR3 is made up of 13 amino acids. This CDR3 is CASRTGVNYGYTF. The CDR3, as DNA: TGTGCCAGCCGGACAGGGGTCAACTATGGCTACACCTTC.

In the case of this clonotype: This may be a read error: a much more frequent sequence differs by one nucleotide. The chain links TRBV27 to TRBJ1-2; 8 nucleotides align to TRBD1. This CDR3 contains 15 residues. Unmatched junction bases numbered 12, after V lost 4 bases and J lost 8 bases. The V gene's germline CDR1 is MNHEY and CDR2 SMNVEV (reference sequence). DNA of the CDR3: TGTGCCAGCAGTTCTGGCAGGGGGCTTATGGGGGGCTACACCTTC. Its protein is CASSSGRGLMGGYTF.

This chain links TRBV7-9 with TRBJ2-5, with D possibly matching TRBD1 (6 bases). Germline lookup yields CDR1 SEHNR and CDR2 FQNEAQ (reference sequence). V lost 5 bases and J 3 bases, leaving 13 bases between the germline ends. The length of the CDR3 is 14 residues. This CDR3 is CASSPTGLEETQYF. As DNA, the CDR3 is TGTGCCAGCAGCCCTACAGGGTTAGAAGAGACCCAGTACTTC.

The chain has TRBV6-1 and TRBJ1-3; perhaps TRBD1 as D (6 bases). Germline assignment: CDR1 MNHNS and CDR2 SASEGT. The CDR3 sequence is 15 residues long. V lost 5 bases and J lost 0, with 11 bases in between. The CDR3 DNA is TGTGCCAGCAGTATCGGACAGCTCTCTGGAAACACCATATATTTT. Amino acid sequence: CASSIGQLSGNTIYF.

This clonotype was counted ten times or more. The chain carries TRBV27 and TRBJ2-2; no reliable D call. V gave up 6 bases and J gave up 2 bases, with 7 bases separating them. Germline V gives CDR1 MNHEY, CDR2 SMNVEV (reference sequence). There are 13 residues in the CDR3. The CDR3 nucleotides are TGTGCCAGCAGCCCTACTAACACCGGGGAGCTGTTTTTT. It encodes CASSPTNTGELFF.

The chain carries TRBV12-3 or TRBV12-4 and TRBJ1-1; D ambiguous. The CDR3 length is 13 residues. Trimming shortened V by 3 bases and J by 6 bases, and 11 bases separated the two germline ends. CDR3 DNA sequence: TGTGCCAGCAGTTTGGGCACGGTCGCTGAAGCTTTCTTT. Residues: CASSLGTVAEAFF.

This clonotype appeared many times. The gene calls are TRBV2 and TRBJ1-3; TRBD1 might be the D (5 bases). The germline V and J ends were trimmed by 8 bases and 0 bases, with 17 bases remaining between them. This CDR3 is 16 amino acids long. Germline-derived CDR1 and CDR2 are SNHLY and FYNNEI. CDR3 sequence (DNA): TGTGCCAGCGACCCCGGGGGGACGAGCTCTGGAAACACCATATATTTT. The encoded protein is CASDPGGTSSGNTIYF.

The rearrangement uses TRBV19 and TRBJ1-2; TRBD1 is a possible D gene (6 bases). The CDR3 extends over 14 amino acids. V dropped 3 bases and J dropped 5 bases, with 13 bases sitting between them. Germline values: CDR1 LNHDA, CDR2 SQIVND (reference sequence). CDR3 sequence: CASSMSGGSYGYTF. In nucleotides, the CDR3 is TGTGCCAGTAGTATGTCGGGGGGCTCTTATGGCTACACCTTC.

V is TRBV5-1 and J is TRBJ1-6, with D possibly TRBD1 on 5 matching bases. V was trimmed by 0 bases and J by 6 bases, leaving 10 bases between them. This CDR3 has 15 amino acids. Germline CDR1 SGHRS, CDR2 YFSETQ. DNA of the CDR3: TGCGCCAGCAGCTTGGATAGGGGTGGTAATTCACCCCTCCACTTT. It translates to CASSLDRGGNSPLHF.

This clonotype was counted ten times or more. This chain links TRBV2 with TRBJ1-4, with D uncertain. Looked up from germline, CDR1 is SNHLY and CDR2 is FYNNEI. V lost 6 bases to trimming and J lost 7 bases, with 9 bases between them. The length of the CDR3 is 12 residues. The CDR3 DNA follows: TGTGCCAGCAGGGAGCTAGGTGAAAAACTGTTTTTT. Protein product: CASRELGEKLFF.

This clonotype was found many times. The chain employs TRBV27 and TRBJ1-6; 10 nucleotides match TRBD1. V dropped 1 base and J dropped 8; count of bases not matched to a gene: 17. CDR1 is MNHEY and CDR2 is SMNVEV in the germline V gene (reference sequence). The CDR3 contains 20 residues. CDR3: CASSLYPLDITGTGDSPLHF. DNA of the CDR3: TGTGCCAGCAGTTTATACCCGCTCGATATAACCGGGACAGGGGATTCACCCCTCCACTTT.

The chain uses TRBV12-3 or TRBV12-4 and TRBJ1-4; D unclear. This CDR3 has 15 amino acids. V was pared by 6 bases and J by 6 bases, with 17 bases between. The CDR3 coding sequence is TGTGCCAGCAGACCCTTGGGGTCCGGGGATGAAAAACTGTTTTTT. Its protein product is CASRPLGSGDEKLFF.

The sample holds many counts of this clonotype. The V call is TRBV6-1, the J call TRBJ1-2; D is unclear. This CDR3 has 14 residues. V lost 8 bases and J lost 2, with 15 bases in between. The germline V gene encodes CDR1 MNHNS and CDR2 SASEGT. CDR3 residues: CASLRTERNYGYTF. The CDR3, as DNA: TGTGCCAGCCTCCGGACGGAGAGGAACTATGGCTACACCTTC.

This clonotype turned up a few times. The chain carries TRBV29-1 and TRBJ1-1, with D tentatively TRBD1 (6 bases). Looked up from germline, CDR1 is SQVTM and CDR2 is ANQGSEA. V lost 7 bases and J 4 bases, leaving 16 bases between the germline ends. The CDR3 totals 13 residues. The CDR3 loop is CSANPGGPTEAFF. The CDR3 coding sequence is TGCAGCGCCAACCCCGGGGGCCCCACTGAAGCTTTCTTT. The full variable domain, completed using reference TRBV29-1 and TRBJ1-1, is SAVISQKPSRDICQRGTSLTIQCQVDSQVTMMFWYRQQPGQSLTLIATANQGSEATYESGFVIDKFPISRPNLTFSTLTVSNMSPEDSSIYLCSANPGGPTEAFFGQGTRLTVV.

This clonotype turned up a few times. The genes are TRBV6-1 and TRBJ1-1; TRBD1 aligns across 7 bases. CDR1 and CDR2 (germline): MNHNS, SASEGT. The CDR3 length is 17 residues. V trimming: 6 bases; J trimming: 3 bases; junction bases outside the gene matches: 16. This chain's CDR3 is CASRARTPTGLDTEAFF. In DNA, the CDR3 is TGTGCCAGCAGGGCACGGACACCGACAGGGCTGGACACTGAAGCTTTCTTT.

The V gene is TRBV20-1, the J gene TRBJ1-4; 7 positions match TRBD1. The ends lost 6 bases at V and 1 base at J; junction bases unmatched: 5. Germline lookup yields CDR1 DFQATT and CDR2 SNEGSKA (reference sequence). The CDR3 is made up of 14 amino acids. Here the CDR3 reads CSALDRVTNEKLFF. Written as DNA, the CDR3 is TGCAGTGCGCTCGACAGGGTAACTAATGAAAAACTGTTTTTT.

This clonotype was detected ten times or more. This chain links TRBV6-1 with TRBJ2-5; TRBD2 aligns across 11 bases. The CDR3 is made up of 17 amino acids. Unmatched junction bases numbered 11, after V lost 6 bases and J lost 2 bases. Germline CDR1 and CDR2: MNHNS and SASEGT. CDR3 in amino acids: CASREMGTSGRQETQYF. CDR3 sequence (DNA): TGTGCCAGCAGAGAAATGGGGACTAGCGGTAGACAAGAGACCCAGTACTTC.

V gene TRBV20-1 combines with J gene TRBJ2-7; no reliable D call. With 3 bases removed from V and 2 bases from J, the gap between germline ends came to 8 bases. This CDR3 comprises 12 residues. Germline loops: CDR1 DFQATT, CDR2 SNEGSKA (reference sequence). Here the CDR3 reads CSASSKAYEQYF. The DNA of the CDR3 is TGCAGTGCTAGCTCGAAAGCCTACGAGCAGTACTTC.

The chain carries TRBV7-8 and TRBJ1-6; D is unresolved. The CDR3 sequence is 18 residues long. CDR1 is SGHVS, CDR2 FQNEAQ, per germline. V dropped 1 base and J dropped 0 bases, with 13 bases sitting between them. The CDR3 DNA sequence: TGTGCCAGCAGCTTAGATTGGGCAGTCAGCTCCTATAATTCACCCCTCCACTTT. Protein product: CASSLDWAVSSYNSPLHF.

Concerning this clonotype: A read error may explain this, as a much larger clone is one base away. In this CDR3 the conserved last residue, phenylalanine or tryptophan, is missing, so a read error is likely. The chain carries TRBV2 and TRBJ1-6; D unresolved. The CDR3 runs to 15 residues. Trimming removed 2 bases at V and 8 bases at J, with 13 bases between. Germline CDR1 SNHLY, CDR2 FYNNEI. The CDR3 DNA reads TGTGCCAGCAGTGAATCGGGTGTGGTGGATTCACCCCTCCACCTT. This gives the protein CASSESGVVDSPLHL.

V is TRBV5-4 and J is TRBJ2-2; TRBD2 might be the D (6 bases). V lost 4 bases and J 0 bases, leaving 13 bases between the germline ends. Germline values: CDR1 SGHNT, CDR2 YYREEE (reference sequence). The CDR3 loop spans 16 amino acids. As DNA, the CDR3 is TGTGCCAGCAGCCCAGGGACTCCTTCGAACACCGGGGAGCTGTTTTTT. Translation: CASSPGTPSNTGELFF.

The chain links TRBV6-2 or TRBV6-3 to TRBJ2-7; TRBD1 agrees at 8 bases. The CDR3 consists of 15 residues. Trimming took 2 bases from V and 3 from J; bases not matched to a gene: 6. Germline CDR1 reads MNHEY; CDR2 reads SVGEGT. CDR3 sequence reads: CASSYAGTGGYEQYF. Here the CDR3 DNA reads TGTGCCAGCAGTTACGCCGGGACAGGAGGCTACGAGCAGTACTTC.

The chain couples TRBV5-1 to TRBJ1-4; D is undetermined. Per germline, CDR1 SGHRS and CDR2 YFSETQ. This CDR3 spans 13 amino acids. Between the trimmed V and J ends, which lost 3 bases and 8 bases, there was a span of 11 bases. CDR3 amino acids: CASSYRPGEKLFF. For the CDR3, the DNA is TGCGCCAGCAGCTACCGACCTGGGGAAAAACTGTTTTTT.

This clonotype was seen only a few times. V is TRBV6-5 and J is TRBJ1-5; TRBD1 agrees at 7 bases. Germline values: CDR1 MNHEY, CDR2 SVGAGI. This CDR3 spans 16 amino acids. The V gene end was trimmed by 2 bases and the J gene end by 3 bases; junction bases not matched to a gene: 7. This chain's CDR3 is CASSYKTGQINQPQHF. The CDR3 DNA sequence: TGTGCCAGCAGTTACAAGACGGGACAGATCAATCAGCCCCAGCATTTT.